This T cell receptor (beta chain) was profiled in a study of T cell responses to AZD1222 COVID-19 vaccine (TCRdb year 2021). Background for the entire study: TCR sequencing was performed for roughly 240 trial participants, of whom around 200 were given two doses of AZD1222 and around 26 were given two doses of MenACWY control vaccine. Trial participants were enrolled by age into 18-55, 56-69 and 70-plus year subgroups, with roughly 150, 30 and 60 TCR-sequenced participants respectively.

As for this clone: The antigen it recognizes is unknown. Qualities for individual bases were not recorded, and no much larger clone is one base off.

The investigation overall reported the following: Only 5 to 7 AZD1222 recipients were SARS-CoV-2 seropositive at baseline, limiting conclusions about previously exposed vaccinees. No day 14 peak-response samples were available, so repertoires were characterized only after the peak T cell response. Participants were mostly white British, with more females than males. The authors suggested clonal diversity may have been underestimated. The 56-69-year group was small, and its depth increase did not reach significance, likely because of low power. Vaccine-associated CD4 TCRs spanned the whole spike protein, with dominant responses in regions 160-218 and 743-854. A significant rise in spike-specific TCR breadth and depth was observed after two AZD1222 doses relative to day 0 and relative to MenACWY recipients. Reportedly, close to half of the unique spike-specific TCRs recognized epitopes lying outside the regions that are mutated in the B.1.351 and B.1.1.7 variants.

The CDR3 regions of human TCRbeta chains were analyzed by immunosequencing. Per the original workflow: TCRs in the repertoires were matched against a reference library of SARS-CoV-2-specific TCRs that had been generated with the MIRA antigen-specificity platform. Breadth meant the fraction of unique TCRs that were SARS-CoV-2-associated, whereas depth meant the fraction of total T cells that were SARS-CoV-2-associated. Using the MIRA data, each spike-specific TCR was mapped to the spike region that the TCR reacts to and placed in a CD4 or CD8 class. Log10-transformed breadth and depth values were compared by one-way ANOVA with Sidak's multiple comparisons tests. TCRdb retrieved this table from immuneACCESS and kept in-frame rearrangements only. Not all clones are present; in checked studies, unresolved V genes account for under half, and no reason is known for the remainder. V and J calls and clone size are as listed in that table; D and trimming were resolved from the DNA. The sample table contains under 200,000 clones; only one count was recorded for around 90% of them. The ten most abundant clones make up 1% to 1.5% of the sample.

The time point label corresponds to: about 28 days (+/-7) after the second vaccine dose. Because spike-specific TCR depth and breadth did not differ between the two schedules, AZD1222 recipients who got a second dose at roughly 4 weeks were pooled with those who got a second dose at roughly 12 weeks. Vaccinee samples were obtained from the UK trials COV001 and COV002, which included a single-blind randomized controlled phase 2/3 trial of AZD1222 (ChAdOx1 nCoV-19) in healthy adults. For TCRbeta chain sequencing, PBMC samples were collected from trial participants at day 0 and at day 28 after the second dose. According to the germline V gene, CDR1 reads MDHEN and CDR2 reads SYDVKM. The CDR3 contains 14 residues, cysteine and phenylalanine counted. Only CDR3 DNA is held: 42 bases, read in frame from base 1. V lost 6 bases and J lost 7 bases, and the count of bases not matched to a germline gene is 11.

The chain is made from TRBV28 and TRBJ1-2, with TRBD1 identical over 7 junction bases. Here the sequenced sample was peripheral blood, taken 28 days after the second AZD1222 dose. This receptor was obtained from an adult who received the AZD1222 COVID-19 vaccine. The DNA sequence is given as TGTGCCAGCAGCCTAGGACAGGTCTTAGGTGGCTACACCTTC. This codes for CASSLGQVLGGYTF.